The 24 T cell receptor beta chains given below trace back to one sample, sequenced in a study of PD-1 blockade in classical Hodgkin lymphoma. Profiling relied on immunoSEQ multiplex PCR, and the TCRdb table lists in-frame clones only, not all of them. Here the sample spans more than 7,500 clones, 80% to 85% being singletons. Autologous stem cell transplantation was followed by relapse in every patient, and brentuximab vedotin exposure varied. Magnetic depletion of unwanted cells isolated CD4+ T cells from thawed PBMCs. The sequenced sample was CD4+ T cells from blood, obtained at baseline. The origin of the receptors is a human donor with classical Hodgkin lymphoma.

The chain couples TRBV28 to TRBJ1-1, with 7 bases lining up with TRBD1. The germline V gene has CDR1 MDHEN and CDR2 SYDVKM. The CDR3 loop spans 15 amino acids. V shed 8 bases, J shed 1 base, and the junction held 10 bases outside the gene matches. The CDR3 loop is CASGRQGLGNTEAFF. The CDR3 bases are TGTGCCAGCGGCCGACAGGGCTTAGGGAACACTGAAGCTTTCTTT.

A single count supports this clone. The chain uses TRBV11-2 and TRBJ2-1, with D possibly matching TRBD2 (5 bases). CDR3 size: 16 residues. Trimming shortened V by 5 bases and J by 2 bases, and 16 bases separated the two germline ends. The germline CDR1 and CDR2 sequences are SGHAT and FQNNGV. The CDR3 DNA reads TGTGCCAGCAGCCCGAGGGCTGTAGCCACCTACAATGAGCAGTTCTTC. Its protein is CASSPRAVATYNEQFF. The full variable domain, completed using reference TRBV11-2 and TRBJ2-1, is EAGVAQSPRYKIIEKRQSVAFWCNPISGHATLYWYQQILGQGPKLLIQFQNNGVVDDSQLPKDRFSAERLKGVDSTLKIQPAKLEDSAVYLCASSPRAVATYNEQFFGPGTRLTVL.

V gene TRBV11-2 combines with J gene TRBJ1-2; 8 positions agree with TRBD1. Germline trimming cut 8 bases from V and 7 bases from J; bases unmatched to any gene: 12. The CDR3 length is 14 residues. Germline V gene sequence: CDR1 SGHAT, CDR2 FQNNGV. The CDR3 DNA reads TGTGCCAGCGGCACAGGGGGGATGAAGGGTGGCTACACCTTC. It is translated as CASGTGGMKGGYTF.

This clone was observed a few times. The chain is built from TRBV30 and TRBJ1-2; 10 nucleotides align to TRBD1. From germline, CDR1 is GTSNPN and CDR2 SVGIG (reference sequence). V lost 2 bases, J lost 8 bases, and 5 bases stayed unmatched. This CDR3 region has 13 residues. The CDR3 region is CAWSSTGGWGYTF. In DNA, the CDR3 is TGTGCCTGGAGTTCGACAGGGGGCTGGGGCTACACCTTC.

The chain employs TRBV19 and TRBJ2-7; TRBD2 might be the D (6 bases). Germline assignment: CDR1 LNHDA and CDR2 SQIVND (reference sequence). V lost 4 bases to trimming and J lost 2 bases, with 15 bases between them. The CDR3 loop spans 15 amino acids. CDR3 sequence: CASSRPGLPTYEQYF. The CDR3 region has the DNA TGTGCCAGTAGTAGGCCGGGACTTCCCACCTACGAGCAGTACTTC.

This chain links TRBV10-2 with TRBJ2-1; 11 bases agree with TRBD2. The CDR3 runs to 15 residues. Germline trimming cut 3 bases from V and 7 bases from J; bases unmatched to any gene: 5. In germline, CDR1 is WSHSY, CDR2 SAAADI. CDR3 residues: CASSELAGVGNEQFF. The CDR3 region has the DNA TGCGCCAGCAGTGAACTAGCGGGAGTGGGTAATGAGCAGTTCTTC.

This chain uses TRBV18 with TRBJ2-7, with 8 bases fitting TRBD2. Germline CDR1 is KGHSH and CDR2 is LQKENI. J was trimmed by 7 bases and V by 1 base; bases with no gene match: 9. The CDR3 consists of 15 residues. This CDR3 is CASSPRPGGIDEQYF. The CDR3 DNA reads TGTGCCAGCTCACCACGGCCGGGAGGGATCGATGAGCAGTACTTC. The variable domain in full, completed from reference TRBV18 and TRBJ2-7, reads NAGVMQNPRHLVRRRGQEARLRCSPMKGHSHVYWYRQLPEEGLKFMVYLQKENIIDESGMPKERFSAEFPKEGPSILRIQQVVRGDSAAYFCASSPRPGGIDEQYFGPGTRLTVT.

The gene calls are TRBV27 and TRBJ2-2, with 13 nucleotides matching TRBD2. Losses at the gene ends were 5 bases for V and 4 bases for J; bases not matched to a gene: 4. CDR1 and CDR2 (germline): MNHEY, SMNVEV (reference sequence). This CDR3 is built from 16 residues. CDR3 in DNA: TGTGCCAGCAGTGGGACTAGCGGGATGGGCACCGGGGAGCTGTTTTTT. It yields the protein CASSGTSGMGTGELFF.

This clone has more than one count but fewer than ten. The genes are TRBV5-1 and TRBJ1-1, with 9 bases identical to TRBD1. With V trimmed by 4 bases and J by 6 bases, 7 bases remained unmatched. The CDR3 sequence is 14 residues long. Per germline, CDR1 SGHRS and CDR2 YFSETQ. Here the CDR3 DNA reads TGCGCCAGCAGCCGGGACAGGGCCGACGCTGAAGCTTTCTTT. The encoded protein is CASSRDRADAEAFF.

This clone was seen once. The chain joins TRBV5-4 to TRBJ2-3; either TRBD1 or TRBD2 may fit D (5 bases each). Trimming removed 5 bases at V and 0 bases at J, with 13 bases between. CDR1 and CDR2 from the germline V gene are SGHNT and YYREEE (reference sequence). The CDR3 is 15 residues long. CDR3 coding DNA: TGTGCCAGCAGTAGACCGGGACGAAGCACAGATACGCAGTATTTT. Translated: CASSRPGRSTDTQYF. Full variable domain (remainder filled in from reference TRBV5-4 and TRBJ2-3): ETGVTQSPTHLIKTRGQQVTLRCSSQSGHNTVSWYQQALGQGPQFIFQYYREEENGRGNFPPRFSGLQFPNYSSELNVNALELDDSALYLCASSRPGRSTDTQYFGPGTRLTVL.

This clone was recorded once. The chain links TRBV29-1 to TRBJ2-5, with 7 bases lining up with TRBD2. CDR1 SQVTM and CDR2 ANQGSEA come from the germline V gene. The CDR3 covers 12 residues. Trimming took 5 bases from V and 5 from J; bases not matched to a gene: 5. The CDR3 loop reads CSVCVGGETQYF. The CDR3 DNA sequence: TGCAGCGTTTGTGTGGGAGGGGAGACCCAGTACTTC. The complete variable domain, with remaining parts taken from reference TRBV29-1 and TRBJ2-5, reads SAVISQKPSRDICQRGTSLTIQCQVDSQVTMMFWYRQQPGQSLTLIATANQGSEATYESGFVIDKFPISRPNLTFSTLTVSNMSPEDSSIYLCSVCVGGETQYFGPGTRLLVL.

This chain links TRBV5-1 with TRBJ2-7, with 8 bases identical to TRBD2. CDR3 size: 14 residues. In germline, CDR1 is SGHRS, CDR2 YFSETQ. Trimming removed 1 base from V and 1 base from J; junction bases left unmatched: 1. DNA for the CDR3: TGCGCCAGCAGCTTGACTAGCGGTTCCTACGAGCAGTACTTC. Its translation: CASSLTSGSYEQYF.

J is TRBJ1-5 and V is TRBV2; D gene unclear. V lost 6 bases and J 9 bases, leaving 12 bases between the germline ends. CDR3 length: 12 residues. Germline loops: CDR1 SNHLY, CDR2 FYNNEI. The CDR3 sequence is CASSRPAGPQHF. The DNA of the CDR3 is TGTGCCAGCAGCCGTCCGGCCGGGCCCCAGCATTTT. The whole variable domain, remainder taken from reference TRBV2 and TRBJ1-5, is EPEVTQTPSHQVTQMGQEVILRCVPISNHLYFYWYRQILGQKVEFLVSFYNNEISEKSEIFDDQFSVERPDGSNFTLKIRSTKLEDSAMYFCASSRPAGPQHFGDGTRLSIL.

This clone was seen just once. The V gene is TRBV7-9, the J gene TRBJ2-3, with TRBD2 identical over 16 bases. The CDR3 sequence is 17 residues long. CDR1 and CDR2 (germline): SEHNR, FQNEAQ (reference sequence). The V gene end was trimmed by 5 bases and the J gene end by 4 bases; junction bases not matched to a gene: 6. CDR3 DNA: TGTGCCAGCAGCCCCGGGACTAGCGGGAGGGCCGCAGATACGCAGTATTTT. It codes for CASSPGTSGRAADTQYF. Using reference TRBV7-9 and TRBJ2-3 for the parts outside the CDR3, the full variable domain is DTGVSQNPRHKITKRGQNVTFRCDPISEHNRLYWYRQTLGQGPEFLTYFQNEAQLEKSRLLSDRFSAERPKGSFSTLEIQRTEQGDSAMYLCASSPGTSGRAADTQYFGPGTRLTVL.

The chain is built from TRBV2 and TRBJ2-7; TRBD1 matches 7 bases. The CDR3 totals 13 residues. Germline V gene sequence: CDR1 SNHLY, CDR2 FYNNEI. Trimming cost V 10 bases and J 7 bases; bases outside gene matches: 13. The CDR3 here is CATGQETQWEQYF. The DNA of the CDR3 is TGTGCCACCGGACAGGAAACACAGTGGGAGCAGTACTTC.

The chain uses TRBV29-1 and TRBJ2-5; TRBD2 matches 7 bases. This CDR3 spans 11 amino acids. Per the germline V gene, CDR1 is SQVTM and CDR2 is ANQGSEA. Losses at the gene ends were 6 bases for V and 5 bases for J; bases not matched to a gene: 3. The CDR3 DNA reads TGCAGCGTCGGGCGGGGGGAGACCCAGTACTTC. Protein sequence: CSVGRGETQYF.

The chain combines TRBV2 with TRBJ1-6; 7 bases map to TRBD1. The CDR3 sequence is 11 residues long. Germline assignment: CDR1 SNHLY and CDR2 FYNNEI. The ends lost 4 bases at V and 14 bases at J; junction bases unmatched: 2. The CDR3 nucleotides read TGTGCCAGCAGTGGGACAGGCACCCTCCACTTT. This translates into CASSGTGTLHF.

The gene calls are TRBV19 and TRBJ2-3; possible D gene TRBD2, 5 bases. The CDR3 totals 14 residues. Germline-derived CDR1 and CDR2 are LNHDA and SQIVND (reference sequence). V shed 8 bases and J shed 5 bases, with 17 bases lying between them. The CDR3 is CASGPTSFEDTQYF. For the CDR3, the DNA is TGTGCCAGTGGACCTACTAGTTTCGAAGATACGCAGTATTTT.

The V call is TRBV30, the J call TRBJ2-2, with 7 positions matching TRBD1. The CDR3 runs 16 residues. With 0 bases clipped from V and 6 bases from J, the junction kept 10 bases outside the gene matches. Germline CDR1 and CDR2: GTSNPN and SVGIG (reference sequence). The CDR3: CAWSVHPGGWPGELFF. Written as DNA, the CDR3 is TGTGCCTGGAGTGTACATCCAGGGGGATGGCCCGGGGAGCTGTTTTTT.

The CDR3 loop is CASSYTGQIGELFF. DNA for the CDR3: TGTGCCAGCAGTTACACCGGACAGATCGGGGAGCTGTTTTTT. This sequence joins TRBV6-6 and TRBJ2-2, with D perhaps TRBD1 (6 bases). V shed 2 bases and J shed 7 bases, with 11 bases lying between them. The length of the CDR3 is 14 residues. Germline loops: CDR1 MNHNY, CDR2 SVGAGI (reference sequence).

This sequence joins TRBV28 and TRBJ2-5; D gene unclear. This CDR3 spans 15 amino acids. The germline gives CDR1 MDHEN, CDR2 SYDVKM. Trimming shortened V by 3 bases and J by 5 bases, and 16 bases separated the two germline ends. The CDR3 bases are TGTGCCAGCAGTTTGGGCTTGGCCTTTGGGGAGACCCAGTACTTC. Residues: CASSLGLAFGETQYF.

The chain's CDR3 is CASSLGGNSQETQYF. The CDR3 DNA sequence: TGTGCCAGCAGCCTGGGGGGGAACAGCCAAGAGACCCAGTACTTC. This rearrangement joins TRBV9 to TRBJ2-5, with 7 bases aligning to TRBD2. J gave up 1 base and V 4 bases, and 7 bases lay outside the gene matches. The CDR3 runs to 15 residues. The germline gives CDR1 SGDLS, CDR2 YYNGEE.

The genes are TRBV6-5 and TRBJ2-2, with a possible D match to TRBD2 (5 bases). The CDR3 totals 14 residues. The ends were cut back, 1 base at V and 8 bases at J, with 11 bases in the middle. Germline V gene lookup returns CDR1 MNHEY and CDR2 SVGAGI. The CDR3 sequence: CASSYLGEPGELFF. The CDR3 nucleotides are TGTGCCAGCAGTTACTTGGGAGAACCGGGGGAGCTGTTTTTT.

The chain links TRBV28 to TRBJ2-1, with TRBD2 as a possible D gene (6 bases). Per the germline V gene, CDR1 is MDHEN and CDR2 is SYDVKM. The CDR3 loop spans 16 amino acids. The V end lost 5 bases, the J end lost 0 bases, and 14 bases lay between the germline ends. Here the CDR3 DNA reads TGTGCCAGCAGTCCATATAGCGGAGGCTCCTACAATGAGCAGTTCTTC. Protein: CASSPYSGGSYNEQFF.